This entry describes one T cell receptor (beta chain). Its antigen remains unidentified. The sample holds no much larger clone one base away, and base qualities are not on file. The data were taken from a study of shared clonotypes between healthy human individuals (dated by TCRdb to 2019 to 2021). Regarding the complete study: The cohort included three men and a couple of women between 18 and 49 years of age. For each donor, CD4 naive and CD4 memory were each run on three plates, CD8 naive on two plates, and CD8 memory on one plate. Blood TCR repertoires of about five healthy adults were deeply sequenced to estimate repertoire size and the extent of clonotype sharing between individuals. To increase sequencing depth and limit assay-specific biases, TCR repertoire library preparation and sequencing were carried out by different laboratories using diverse techniques. Leukapheresis yielded between about 0.8 and 9.5 billion PBMCs per donor. Points the paper makes about the study in general: Compared with non-shared clonotypes, the clonotypes found in all four sorted-subset donors had higher generation probabilities. Naive subsets generally had larger estimated clonotype richness than memory subsets. Pairwise subsampling indicated that sequencing depth was expected to affect the degree of clonotype sharing among donors. Sampling was restricted to blood, and TCR repertoires in tissue are likely to differ from TCR repertoires in blood. Rarefaction of sorted-subset datasets indicated incomplete sequencing despite the large sequencing depth. The genetic and exposure-history diversity represented was limited by the small number of donors. Across four donors, about 5.2% of naive CD4, 3.5% of naive CD8, roughly 2.2% of memory CD4, and under 0.45% of memory CD8 clonotypes were shared.

Using the deep immunoSEQ assay, multiplex PCR amplified TCR CDR3 regions from genomic DNA. Extracted genomic DNA from each cell subset was spread evenly across all wells of several immunoSEQ 96-well plates, with each plate serving as a replicate. For sorted subsets, around 200 ng genomic DNA, equal to 30,000 or so T cell genomes, was loaded into each replicate PCR. Purified libraries were quantified with a Qubit 3.0 fluorometer, sized on a Bioanalyzer 2100, and re-quantified with the KAPA Library Quantification kit. Every immunoSEQ 96-well plate was sequenced on a separate single-read 150-cycle Illumina NextSeq 550 flow cell. The original pipeline was this. Because only junctional sequences without quality scores were contained in the immunoSEQ output, filtering matching that applied to full-length reads could not be performed. To assign V/J genes and CDR3, sequences were annotated using PyIR, a Python wrapper for IgBLAST v1.9, with IMGT germline references. Reads were filtered out if the reads had weak V/J assignments (E-value above 1e-6), no CDR3, stop codons, out-of-frame junctions, or ambiguous translated residues. V3J clonotypes were defined by identical inferred V gene, J gene, and CDR3 amino acid sequence. To compute the percentage overlap between repertoires, the number of shared unique clonotypes was divided by the size of the smaller repertoire. Repertoire richness was assessed with RTK rarefaction, the Chao1 estimator, and Recon v2.1 estimates of unobserved clonotypes. For all TCRbeta clonotypes obtained by the gDNA method from a handful of donors, generation probabilities were computed with OLGA. What TCRdb holds here is the immuneACCESS table cut down to in-frame rearrangements. Part of the clones is not present; checked against another copy, under half of the missing clones reflect an unresolved V gene, and the others are unexplained. V, J and clone size were drawn from that table, and D and trimming were deduced from the DNA. In this sample the table shows around 340,000 clones, over 70% of which occur a single time. Clones ranked in the top ten supply roughly 10% of the sample.

CDR3 length: 15 amino acids, cysteine to phenylalanine. Only the CDR3 portion is preserved as DNA: 45 bases, with reading frame beginning at the first base. Via the germline V gene, CDR1 is SNHLY and CDR2 FYNNEI. V lost 4 bases and J lost 8 bases, and the count of bases not matched to a germline gene is 13. Healthy HIV-negative adults with no recently reported acute infections or vaccinations were included as donors. Every donor was a Caucasian adult living in Nashville, Tennessee, USA. CD4+ T cells were enriched through magnetic negative selection, after which naive cells were positively selected on CD45RA and the remaining negative fraction served as the memory subset. Blood was collected by leukapheresis, and PBMCs were isolated by Ficoll-Histopaque density gradient centrifugation and then cryopreserved in liquid nitrogen vapor phase. Analytical flow cytometry was used to check the purity and quantity of every magnetically sorted T cell population. Genomic DNA was isolated from every sorted fraction and measured by UV absorbance on a Nanodrop 2000c.

The clonotype was recovered from a man aged 25 to 40 in good health. The V gene is TRBV2 and the J gene is TRBJ1-2, and TRBD1 matches 7 of the central bases. Sequences were obtained from memory CD4+ T cells sorted from blood. The sample's cell subset or site label, in plain terms: CD45RA-negative fraction. Here the CDR3 is given as CASSATGVPGRGYTF. The bases are TGTGCCAGCAGTGCCACAGGGGTGCCAGGTCGGGGCTACACCTTC.